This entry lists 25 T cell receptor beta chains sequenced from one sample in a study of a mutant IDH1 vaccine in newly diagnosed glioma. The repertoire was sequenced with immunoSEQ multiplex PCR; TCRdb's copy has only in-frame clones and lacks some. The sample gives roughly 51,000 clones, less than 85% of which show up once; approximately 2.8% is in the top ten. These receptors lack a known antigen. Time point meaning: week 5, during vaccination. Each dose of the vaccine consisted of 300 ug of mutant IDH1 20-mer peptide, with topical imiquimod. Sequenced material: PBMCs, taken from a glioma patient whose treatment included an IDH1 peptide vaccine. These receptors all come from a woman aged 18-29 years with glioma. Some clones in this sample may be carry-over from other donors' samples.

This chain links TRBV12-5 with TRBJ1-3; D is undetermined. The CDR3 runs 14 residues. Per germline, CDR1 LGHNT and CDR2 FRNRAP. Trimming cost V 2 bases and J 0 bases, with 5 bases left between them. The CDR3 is CASGLSASGNTIYF. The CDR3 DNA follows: TGTGCTAGTGGTTTGTCGGCCTCTGGAAACACCATATATTTT.

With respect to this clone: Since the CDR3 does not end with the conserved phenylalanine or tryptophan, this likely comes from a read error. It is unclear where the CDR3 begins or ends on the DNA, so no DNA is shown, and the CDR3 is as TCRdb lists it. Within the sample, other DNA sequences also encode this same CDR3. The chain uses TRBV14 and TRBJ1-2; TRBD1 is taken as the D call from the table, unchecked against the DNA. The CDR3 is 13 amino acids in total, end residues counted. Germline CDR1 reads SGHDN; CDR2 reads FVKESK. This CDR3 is CASSQDHSSRTGV.

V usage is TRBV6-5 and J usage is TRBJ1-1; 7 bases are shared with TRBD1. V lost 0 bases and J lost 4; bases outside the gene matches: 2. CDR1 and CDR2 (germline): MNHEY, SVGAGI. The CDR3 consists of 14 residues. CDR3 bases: TGTGCCAGCAGTTACTCGACAGGGAGCACTGAAGCTTTCTTT. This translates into CASSYSTGSTEAFF.

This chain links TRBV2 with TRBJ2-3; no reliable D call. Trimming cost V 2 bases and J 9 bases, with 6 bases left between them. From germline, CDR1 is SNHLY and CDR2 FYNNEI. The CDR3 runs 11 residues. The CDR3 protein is CASSESITQYF. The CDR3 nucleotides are TGTGCCAGCAGTGAATCTATAACGCAGTATTTT.

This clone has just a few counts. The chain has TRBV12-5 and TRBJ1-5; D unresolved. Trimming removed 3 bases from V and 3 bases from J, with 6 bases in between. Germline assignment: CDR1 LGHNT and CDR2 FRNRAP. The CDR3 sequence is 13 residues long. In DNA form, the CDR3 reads TGTGCTAGTGGTTTTGCCAACAATCAGCCCCAGCATTTT. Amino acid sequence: CASGFANNQPQHF.

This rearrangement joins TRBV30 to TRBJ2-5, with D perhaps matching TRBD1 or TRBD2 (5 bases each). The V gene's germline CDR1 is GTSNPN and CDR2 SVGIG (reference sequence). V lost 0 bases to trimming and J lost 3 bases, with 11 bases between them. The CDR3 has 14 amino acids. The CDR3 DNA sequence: TGTGCCTGGAGTGTAGGTCGGGGCAAAGAGACCCAGTACTTC. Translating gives CAWSVGRGKETQYF.

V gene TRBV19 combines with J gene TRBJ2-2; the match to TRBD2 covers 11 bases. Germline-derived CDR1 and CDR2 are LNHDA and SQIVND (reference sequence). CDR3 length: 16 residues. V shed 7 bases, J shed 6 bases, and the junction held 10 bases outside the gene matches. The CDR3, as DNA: TGTGCCAGTACCCCCCTTAGCGGGGGGGCCGCCGGGGAGCTGTTTTTT. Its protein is CASTPLSGGAAGELFF.

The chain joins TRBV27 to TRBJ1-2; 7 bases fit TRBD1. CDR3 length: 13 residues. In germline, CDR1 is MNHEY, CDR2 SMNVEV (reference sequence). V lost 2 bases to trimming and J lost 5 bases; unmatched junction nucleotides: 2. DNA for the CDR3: TGTGCCAGCAGTTTAGCACAGGGGTATGGCTACACCTTC. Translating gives CASSLAQGYGYTF.

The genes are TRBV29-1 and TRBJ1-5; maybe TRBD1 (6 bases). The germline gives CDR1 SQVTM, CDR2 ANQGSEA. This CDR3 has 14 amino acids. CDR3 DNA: TGCAGTGCTGGGGGGGCAAATAGCAATCAGCCCCAGCATTTT. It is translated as CSAGGANSNQPQHF.

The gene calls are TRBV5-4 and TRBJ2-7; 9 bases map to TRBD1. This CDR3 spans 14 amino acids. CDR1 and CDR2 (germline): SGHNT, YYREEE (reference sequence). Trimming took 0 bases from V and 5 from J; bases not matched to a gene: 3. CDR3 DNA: TGTGCCAGCAGCTTGGGGGACAGGGTCCACGAGCAGTACTTC. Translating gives CASSLGDRVHEQYF.

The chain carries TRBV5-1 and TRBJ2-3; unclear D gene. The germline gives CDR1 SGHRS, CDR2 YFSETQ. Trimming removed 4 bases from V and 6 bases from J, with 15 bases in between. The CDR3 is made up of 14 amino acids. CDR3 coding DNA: TGCGCCAGCAGCCTCCCGGGTCGAACGGATACGCAGTATTTT. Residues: CASSLPGRTDTQYF.

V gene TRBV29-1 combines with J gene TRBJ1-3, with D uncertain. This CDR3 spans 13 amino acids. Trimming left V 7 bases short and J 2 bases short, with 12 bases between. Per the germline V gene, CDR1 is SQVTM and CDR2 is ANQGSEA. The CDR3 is CSAPDGPGNTIYF. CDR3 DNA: TGCAGCGCTCCGGACGGTCCTGGAAACACCATATATTTT.

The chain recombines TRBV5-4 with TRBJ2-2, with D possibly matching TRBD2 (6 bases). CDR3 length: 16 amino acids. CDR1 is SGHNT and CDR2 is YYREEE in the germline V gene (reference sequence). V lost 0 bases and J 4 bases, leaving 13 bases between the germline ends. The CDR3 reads CASSLGGGEITGELFF. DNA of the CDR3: TGTGCCAGCAGCTTGGGTGGCGGGGAGATCACCGGGGAGCTGTTTTTT.

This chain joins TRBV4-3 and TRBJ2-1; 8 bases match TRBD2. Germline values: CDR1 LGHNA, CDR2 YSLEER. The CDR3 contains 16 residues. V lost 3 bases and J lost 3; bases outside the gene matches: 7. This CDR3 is CASSQGPGGNYNEQFF. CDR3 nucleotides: TGCGCCAGCAGCCAGGGACCGGGGGGGAACTACAATGAGCAGTTCTTC.

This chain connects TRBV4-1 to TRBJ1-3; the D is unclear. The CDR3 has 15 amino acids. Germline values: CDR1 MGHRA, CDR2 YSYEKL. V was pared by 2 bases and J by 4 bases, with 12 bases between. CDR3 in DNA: TGCGCCAGCAGCCAACTGCCCAGGAAGGGAAACACCATATATTTT. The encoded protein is CASSQLPRKGNTIYF.

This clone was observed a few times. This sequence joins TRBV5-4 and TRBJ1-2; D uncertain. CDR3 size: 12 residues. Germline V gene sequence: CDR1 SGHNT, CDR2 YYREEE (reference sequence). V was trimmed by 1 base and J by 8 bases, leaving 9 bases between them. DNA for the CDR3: TGTGCCAGCAGCTTGTTTACGCGGGGCTACACCTTC. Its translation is CASSLFTRGYTF.

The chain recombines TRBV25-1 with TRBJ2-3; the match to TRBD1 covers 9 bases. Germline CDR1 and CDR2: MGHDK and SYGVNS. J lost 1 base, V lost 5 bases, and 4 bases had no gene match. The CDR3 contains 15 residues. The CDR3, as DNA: TGTGCCAGCAGTCCTCGGACAGGGGGCACAGATACGCAGTATTTT. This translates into CASSPRTGGTDTQYF.

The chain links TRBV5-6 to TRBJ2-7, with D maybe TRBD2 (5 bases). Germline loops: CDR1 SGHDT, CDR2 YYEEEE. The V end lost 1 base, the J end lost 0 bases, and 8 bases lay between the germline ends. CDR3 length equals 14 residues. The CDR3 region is CASSLTGTSYEQYF. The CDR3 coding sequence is TGTGCCAGCAGCTTGACGGGAACCTCCTACGAGCAGTACTTC.

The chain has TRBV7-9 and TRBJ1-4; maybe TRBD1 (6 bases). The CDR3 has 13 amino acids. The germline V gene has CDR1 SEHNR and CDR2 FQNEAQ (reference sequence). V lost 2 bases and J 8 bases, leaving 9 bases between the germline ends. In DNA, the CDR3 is TGTGCCAGCAGCTTATGGAGGGGGGAAAAACTGTTTTTT. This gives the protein CASSLWRGEKLFF.

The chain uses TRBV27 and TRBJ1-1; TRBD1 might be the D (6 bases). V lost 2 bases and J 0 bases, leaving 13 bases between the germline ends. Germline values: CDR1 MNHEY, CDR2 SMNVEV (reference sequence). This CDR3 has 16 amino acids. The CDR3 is CASSLVRQDVNTEAFF. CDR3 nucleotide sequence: TGTGCCAGCAGTTTAGTCCGACAGGACGTGAACACTGAAGCTTTCTTT.

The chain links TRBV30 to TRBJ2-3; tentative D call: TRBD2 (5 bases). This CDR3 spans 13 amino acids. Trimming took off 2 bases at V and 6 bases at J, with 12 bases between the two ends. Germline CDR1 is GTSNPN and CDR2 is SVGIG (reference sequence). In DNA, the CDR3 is TGTGCCTGGAGTTTGCTAGCCTCCGATACGCAGTATTTT. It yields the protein CAWSLLASDTQYF.

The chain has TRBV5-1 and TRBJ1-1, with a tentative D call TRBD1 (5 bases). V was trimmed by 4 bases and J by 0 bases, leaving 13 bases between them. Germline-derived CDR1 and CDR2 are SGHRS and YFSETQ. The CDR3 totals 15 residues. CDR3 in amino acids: CASSQEGQLNTEAFF. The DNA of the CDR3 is TGCGCCAGCAGCCAGGAGGGGCAGCTGAACACTGAAGCTTTCTTT.

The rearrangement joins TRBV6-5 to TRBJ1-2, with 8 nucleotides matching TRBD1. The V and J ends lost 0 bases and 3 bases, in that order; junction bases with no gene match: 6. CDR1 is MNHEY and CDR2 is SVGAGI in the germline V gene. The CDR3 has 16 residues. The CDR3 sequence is CASSYSPDREDYGYTF. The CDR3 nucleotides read TGTGCCAGCAGTTACTCCCCGGACAGGGAGGACTATGGCTACACCTTC.

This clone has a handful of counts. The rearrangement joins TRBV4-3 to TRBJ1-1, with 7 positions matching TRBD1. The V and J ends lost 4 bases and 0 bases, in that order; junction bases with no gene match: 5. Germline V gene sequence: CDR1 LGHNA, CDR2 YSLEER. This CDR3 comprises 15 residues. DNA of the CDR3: TGCGCCAGCAGCCTAGGGGGCGGAATGAACACTGAAGCTTTCTTT. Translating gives CASSLGGGMNTEAFF.

DNA for the CDR3: TGTGCCAGCAGCGACGGGGGGTTGCAGGAGCTGAATAATGGCTACACCTTC. Encoded protein: CASSDGGLQELNNGYTF. The rearrangement links TRBV2 to TRBJ1-2; possibly TRBD1 for D (5 bases). Trimming pared 6 bases from V and 6 bases from J, leaving 26 bases between. The CDR3 sequence is 17 residues long. Germline V gene lookup returns CDR1 SNHLY and CDR2 FYNNEI.